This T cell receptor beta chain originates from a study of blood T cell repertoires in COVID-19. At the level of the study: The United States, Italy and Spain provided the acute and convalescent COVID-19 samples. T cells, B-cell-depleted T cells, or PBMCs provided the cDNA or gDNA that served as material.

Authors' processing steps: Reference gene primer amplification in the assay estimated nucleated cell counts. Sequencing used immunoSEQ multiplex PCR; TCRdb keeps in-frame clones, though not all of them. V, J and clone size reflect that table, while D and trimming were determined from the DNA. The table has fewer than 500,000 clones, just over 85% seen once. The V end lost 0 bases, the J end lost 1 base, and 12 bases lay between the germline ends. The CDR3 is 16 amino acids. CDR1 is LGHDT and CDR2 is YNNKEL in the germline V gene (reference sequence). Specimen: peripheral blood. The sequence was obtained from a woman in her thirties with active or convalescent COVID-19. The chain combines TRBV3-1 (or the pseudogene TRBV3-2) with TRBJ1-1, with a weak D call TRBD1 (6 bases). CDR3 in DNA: TGTGCCAGCAGCCAAGACGGAGGCAGGGGGAACACTGAAGCTTTCTTT. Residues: CASSQDGGRGNTEAFF.